The present TCR beta chain was sequenced within a study of metastatic and nonmetastatic thyroid tumors. Study-level background: From malignant and benign thyroid patients, repertoires in blood and in tumor or nodule tissue were compared.

Worth noting for this clone: As yet, its antigen is unknown.

The V end was cut by 1 base, the J end by 6 bases, with 14 bases between. Germline lookup yields CDR1 SGHTA and CDR2 FQGTGA. This CDR3 has 15 amino acids. Before thyroid surgery, none of the patients had received any treatment. TCRdb recomputed clones from the PCR reads via MiXCR. The sample yields about 15,000 clones, approximately 30% seen once. Study results and caveats: When malignant thyroid tumors were compared with benign nodules, TCR beta diversity was reportedly significantly higher in the malignant tumors. This held in both blood and tumor samples.

This sequence originates from a male donor with papillary thyroid cancer or a benign thyroid nodule (not recorded which). Some clones in this sample may be carry-over from other donors' samples. The chain joins TRBV7-3 to TRBJ2-3; the D gene is possibly TRBD1 (5 bases). Input material: tumor tissue. This chain's CDR3 is CASSLRQGTSDTQYF. CDR3 DNA: TGTGCCAGCAGCTTAAGGCAGGGAACATCGGATACGCAGTATTTT.